This T cell receptor (beta chain) stems from a study of CD8 T cell repertoires and HIV-1 epitope variants. About the research overall: Each of Twenty-five Gag and Nef epitope peptides stimulated a separate culture.

With respect to this clone: Its specificity is not known.

CDR1 MNHEY and CDR2 SVGAGI come from the germline V gene. Trimming took 4 bases from V and 0 from J, leaving 12 bases between them. The CDR3 is 15 residues long. Measured with immunoSEQ multiplex PCR; TCRdb has only the in-frame clones, and not every one. The table shows several thousand clones, with more than 60% occurring only once. The V call is TRBV6-5, the J call TRBJ1-1, with no clear D. This clonotype was obtained from a male donor with HIV. Input material: cultured CD8+ T cells derived from PBMCs. CDR3: CASSWTFALNTEAFF. For the CDR3, the DNA is TGTGCCAGCAGTTGGACCTTCGCCTTGAACACTGAAGCTTTCTTT.